This TCR beta chain derives from a study of tumor-infiltrating lymphocytes in primary liver carcinoma. As regards this clonotype: A read error may explain this, as a much larger clone is one base away.

TCR beta cDNA was made from 500 ng total RNA with a constant-region primer. Amplification in three nested multiplex PCR rounds with slightly modified ARM-PCR gave rise to TCR beta libraries. With TRBV1-TRBV30 forward primers and a C-beta reverse primer, the first two PCR rounds were run for approximately 9 cycles each. TCRdb analysed the multiplex PCR reads with MiXCR anew, one entry per CDR3 protein. There are about 330,000 distinct CDR3 sequences in the sample; 65% occur only once, and roughly 6% lies in the top ten. The CDR3 has 11 amino acids. Germline V CDR1 and CDR2: MNHNY, SVGAGI (reference sequence). In addition to blood RNA drawn from unsorted whole blood, germline DNA was extracted.

Sequenced: peripheral blood. The chain joins TRBV6-6 to TRBJ1-1; D unresolved. This sequence was found in a man aged 35 to 55 with primary liver carcinoma and hepatitis B virus infection. The CDR3 DNA is TGTACCAGCCGACTGACAACTGAAGCTTTCTTT. Amino acids: CTSRLTTEAFF.